The 3 T cell receptor beta chains listed next were all sequenced from one sample in a study of blood T cells in healthy people across ages. Alongside a J-beta primer mix, a sample-barcoded 5' primer served in a second PCR lasting about 6 to 12 cycles. TCRdb processed the 5' RACE reads anew with MiXCR; each CDR3 protein has one entry. The repertoire holds 650,000 to 700,000 distinct CDR3 sequences, with about 34% as singletons. Sequenced input: blood. The receptors come from an elderly woman in good health.

This clonotype was found many times. The V call is TRBV25-1, the J call TRBJ2-7; the D is unclear. The length of the CDR3 is 11 residues. The V end was cut by 4 bases, the J end by 7 bases, with 8 bases between. Germline-derived CDR1 and CDR2 are MGHDK and SYGVNS. The CDR3 reads CASSAVGEQYF. CDR3 sequence (DNA): TGTGCCAGCAGTGCAGTTGGGGAGCAGTACTTC.

This clonotype came up many times. The J gene is TRBJ2-7, the V gene TRBV5-1, with a weak D call TRBD1 (6 bases). CDR3 length equals 15 residues. Trimming took off 4 bases at V and 0 bases at J, with 14 bases between the two ends. The germline CDR1 and CDR2 sequences are SGHRS and YFSETQ. CDR3 sequence (DNA): TGCGCCAGCAGCGCCGGGACATCCTCCTCCTACGAGCAGTACTTC. Its translation is CASSAGTSSSYEQYF.

This clonotype was observed many times. The chain carries TRBV5-6 and TRBJ2-7; no clear D. V lost 1 base and J lost 2, with 13 bases in between. This CDR3 region has 15 residues. Germline V gives CDR1 SGHDT, CDR2 YYEEEE. In DNA form, the CDR3 reads TGTGCCAGCAGCTTGTCACAGAGGACCGCCTACGAGCAGTACTTC. This encodes CASSLSQRTAYEQYF.